Presented here are 4 T cell receptor beta chains from one specimen sequenced in a study of blood T cell repertoires in COVID-19. Here immunoSEQ multiplex PCR was the method, and the copy in TCRdb shows in-frame clones only, minus some. Of 100,000 to 130,000 clones listed, approximately 81% are singletons. Sequences were obtained from peripheral blood. All receptors derive from a human donor in a cohort sampled during active COVID-19.

This clone occurred a few times. The sample holds other DNA sequences that translate to the same CDR3. The chain links TRBV5-1 to TRBJ2-2; D gene unclear. CDR3 length: 14 amino acids. With 2 bases removed from V and 1 base from J, the gap between germline ends came to 6 bases. Germline assignment: CDR1 SGHRS and CDR2 YFSETQ. CDR3: CASSLAQNTGELFF. CDR3 bases: TGCGCCAGCAGCTTAGCGCAGAACACCGGGGAGCTGTTTTTT.

The V call is TRBV7-2, the J call TRBJ1-2; weak D call: TRBD1 (5 bases). V was shortened by 6 bases and J by 3 bases, with 8 bases between the two germline ends. CDR1 and CDR2 from the germline V gene are SGHTA and FQGNSA. CDR3 length equals 12 residues. The CDR3 DNA reads as TGTGCCAGCAGACAGGTTTACTATGGCTACACCTTC. This sequence encodes CASRQVYYGYTF. The whole variable domain, filled in from reference TRBV7-2 and TRBJ1-2, reads GAGVSQSPSNKVTEKGKDVELRCDPISGHTALYWYRQSLGQGLEFLIYFQGNSAPDKSGLPSDRFSAERTGGSVSTLTIQRTQQEDSAVYLCASRQVYYGYTFGSGTRLTVV.

The chain recombines TRBV7-8 with TRBJ1-1; a possible D gene is TRBD1 (6 bases). Looked up from germline, CDR1 is SGHVS and CDR2 is FQNEAQ. The V gene lost 3 bases and the J gene lost 6 bases, with 17 bases spanning the gap. CDR3 length: 15 residues. In DNA, the CDR3 is TGTGCCAGCAGCTTGGTCACAGGGTCGGGCGCTGAAGCTTTCTTT. This codes for CASSLVTGSGAEAFF.

This chain uses TRBV11-2 with TRBJ2-7; 8 bases align to TRBD1. V was pared by 3 bases and J by 4 bases, with 8 bases of the junction left unmatched. Germline loops: CDR1 SGHAT, CDR2 FQNNGV. CDR3 length: 15 residues. The CDR3 DNA follows: TGTGCCAGCAGCTTCCCCCGACAGGGGATTTACGAGCAGTACTTC. Protein sequence: CASSFPRQGIYEQYF.